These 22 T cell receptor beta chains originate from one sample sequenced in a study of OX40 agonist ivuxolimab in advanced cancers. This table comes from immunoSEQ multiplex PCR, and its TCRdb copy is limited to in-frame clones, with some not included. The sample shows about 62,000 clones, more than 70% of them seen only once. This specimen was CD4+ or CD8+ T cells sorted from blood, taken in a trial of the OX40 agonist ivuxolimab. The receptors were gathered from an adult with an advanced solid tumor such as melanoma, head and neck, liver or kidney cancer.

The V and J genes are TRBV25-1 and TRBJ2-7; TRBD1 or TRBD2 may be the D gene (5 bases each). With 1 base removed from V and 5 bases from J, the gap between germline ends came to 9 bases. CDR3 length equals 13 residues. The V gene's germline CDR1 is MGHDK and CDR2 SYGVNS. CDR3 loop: CASSEFGTHEQYF. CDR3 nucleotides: TGTGCCAGCAGTGAATTCGGGACCCACGAGCAGTACTTC.

In nucleotides, the CDR3 is TGTGCTAGTGGGGTACAGGGTCGGGAGACCCAGTACTTC. Amino acid sequence: CASGVQGRETQYF. The chain couples TRBV12-5 to TRBJ2-5, with a tentative D call TRBD1 (6 bases). Per the germline V gene, CDR1 is LGHNT and CDR2 is FRNRAP. V dropped 6 bases and J dropped 5 bases, with 13 bases sitting between them. CDR3 size: 13 residues.

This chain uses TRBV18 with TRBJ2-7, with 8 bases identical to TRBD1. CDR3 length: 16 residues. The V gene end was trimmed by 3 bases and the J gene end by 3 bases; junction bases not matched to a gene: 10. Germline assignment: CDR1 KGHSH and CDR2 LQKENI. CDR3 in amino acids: CASSPQNTGGSYEQYF. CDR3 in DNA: TGTGCCAGCTCACCGCAAAATACAGGGGGAAGCTACGAGCAGTACTTC.

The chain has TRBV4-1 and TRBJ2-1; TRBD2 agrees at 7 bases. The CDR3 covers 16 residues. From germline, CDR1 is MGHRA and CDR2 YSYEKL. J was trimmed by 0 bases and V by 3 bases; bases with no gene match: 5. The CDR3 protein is CASSQNLAASYNEQFF. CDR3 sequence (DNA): TGCGCCAGCAGCCAGAATCTAGCGGCCTCCTACAATGAGCAGTTCTTC.

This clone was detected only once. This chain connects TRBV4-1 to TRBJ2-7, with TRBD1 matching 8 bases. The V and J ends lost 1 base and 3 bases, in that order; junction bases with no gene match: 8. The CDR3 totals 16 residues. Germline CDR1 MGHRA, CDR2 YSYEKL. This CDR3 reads CASSQGRTGKNYEQYF. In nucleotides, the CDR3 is TGCGCCAGCAGCCAAGGCCGGACAGGGAAAAACTACGAGCAGTACTTC.

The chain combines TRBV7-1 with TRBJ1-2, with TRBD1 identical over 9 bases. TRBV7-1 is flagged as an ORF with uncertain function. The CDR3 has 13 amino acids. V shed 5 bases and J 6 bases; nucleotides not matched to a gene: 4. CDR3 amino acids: CASSQGTGNGYTF. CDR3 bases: TGTGCCAGCAGCCAAGGGACAGGGAATGGCTACACCTTC.

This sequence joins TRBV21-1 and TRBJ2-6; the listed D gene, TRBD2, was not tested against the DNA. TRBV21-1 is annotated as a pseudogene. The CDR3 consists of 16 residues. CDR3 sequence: CASSGPGGFGANVLTF. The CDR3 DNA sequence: TGTGCCAGCAGCGGACCCGGAGGTTTTGGGGCCAACGTCCTGACTTTC.

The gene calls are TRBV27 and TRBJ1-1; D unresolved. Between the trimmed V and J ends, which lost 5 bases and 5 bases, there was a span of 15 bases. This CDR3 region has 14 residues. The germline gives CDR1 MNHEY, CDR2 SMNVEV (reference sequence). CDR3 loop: CASSPQLRRTEAFF. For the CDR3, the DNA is TGTGCCAGCAGTCCTCAACTAAGGAGGACTGAAGCTTTCTTT.

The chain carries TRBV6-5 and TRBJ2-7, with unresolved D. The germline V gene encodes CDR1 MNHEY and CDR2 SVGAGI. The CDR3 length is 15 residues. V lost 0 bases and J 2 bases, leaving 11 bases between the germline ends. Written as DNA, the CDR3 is TGTGCCAGCAGTTACTCAGCTCGGATGGCCTACGAGCAGTACTTC. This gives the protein CASSYSARMAYEQYF.

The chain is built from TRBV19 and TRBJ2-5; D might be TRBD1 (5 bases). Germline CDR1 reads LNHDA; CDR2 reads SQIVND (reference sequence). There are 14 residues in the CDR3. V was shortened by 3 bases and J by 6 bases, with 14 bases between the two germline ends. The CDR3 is CASSITAGWQTQYF. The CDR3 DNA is TGTGCCAGTAGTATCACCGCAGGGTGGCAGACCCAGTACTTC.

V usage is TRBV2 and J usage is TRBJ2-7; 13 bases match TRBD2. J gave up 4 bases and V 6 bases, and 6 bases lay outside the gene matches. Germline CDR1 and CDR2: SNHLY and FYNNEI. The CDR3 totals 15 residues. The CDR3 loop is CASSPTSGREYEQYF. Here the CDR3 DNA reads TGTGCCAGCAGCCCAACTAGCGGGAGGGAGTACGAGCAGTACTTC.

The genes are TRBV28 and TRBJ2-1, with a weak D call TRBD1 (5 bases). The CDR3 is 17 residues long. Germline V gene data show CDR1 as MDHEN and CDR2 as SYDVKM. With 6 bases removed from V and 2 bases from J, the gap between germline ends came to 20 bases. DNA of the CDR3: TGTGCCAGCAGCACAGGATTCCGGACCGGACCCTACAATGAGCAGTTCTTC. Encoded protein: CASSTGFRTGPYNEQFF.

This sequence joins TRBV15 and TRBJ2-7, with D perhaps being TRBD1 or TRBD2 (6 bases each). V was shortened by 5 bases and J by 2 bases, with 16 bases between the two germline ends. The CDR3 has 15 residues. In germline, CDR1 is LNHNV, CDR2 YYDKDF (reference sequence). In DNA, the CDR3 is TGTGCCACCAGCGGGGTCGGGGGCGGAACCTACGAGCAGTACTTC. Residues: CATSGVGGGTYEQYF.

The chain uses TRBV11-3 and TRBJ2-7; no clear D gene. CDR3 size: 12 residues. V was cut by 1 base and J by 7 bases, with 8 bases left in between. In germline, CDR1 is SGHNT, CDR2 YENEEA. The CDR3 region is CASSLGLGEQYF. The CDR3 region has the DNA TGTGCCAGCAGCTTAGGCTTGGGGGAGCAGTACTTC.

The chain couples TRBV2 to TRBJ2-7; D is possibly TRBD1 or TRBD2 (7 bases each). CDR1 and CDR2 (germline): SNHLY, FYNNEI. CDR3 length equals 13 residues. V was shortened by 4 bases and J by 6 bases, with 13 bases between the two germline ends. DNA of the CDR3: TGTGCCAGCAGTGTTACAGGGGAGGGCGAGCAGTACTTC. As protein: CASSVTGEGEQYF.

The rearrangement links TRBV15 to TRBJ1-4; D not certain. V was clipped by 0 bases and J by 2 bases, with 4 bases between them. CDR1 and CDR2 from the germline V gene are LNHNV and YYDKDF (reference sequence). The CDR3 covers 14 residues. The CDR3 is CATSRDQTNEKLFF. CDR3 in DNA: TGTGCCACCAGCAGAGACCAGACTAATGAAAAACTGTTTTTT.

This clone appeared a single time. The CDR3 DNA sequence: TGTGCCAGCATTTTCGGGGGACAGCGTGGCTACACCTTC. Translating it yields CASIFGGQRGYTF. The chain is built from TRBV2 and TRBJ1-2; 7 nucleotides align to TRBD1. This CDR3 has 13 amino acids. The germline gives CDR1 SNHLY, CDR2 FYNNEI. With 7 bases clipped from V and 7 bases from J, the junction kept 9 bases outside the gene matches.

The CDR3 loop reads CASRLDVSGSFFGQFF. For the CDR3, the DNA is TGTGCAAGTCGCTTAGATGTCAGCGGGAGTTTTTTCGGCCAGTTCTTC. The rearrangement uses TRBV12-2 and TRBJ2-1; TRBD2, the table's D call, lacks a check against the DNA. TRBV12-2 is classified as a pseudogene. The CDR3 is 16 residues long.

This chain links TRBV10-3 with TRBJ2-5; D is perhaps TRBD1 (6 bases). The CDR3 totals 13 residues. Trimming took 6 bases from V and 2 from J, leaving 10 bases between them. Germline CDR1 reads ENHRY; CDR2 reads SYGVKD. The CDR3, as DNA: TGTGCCATCAGAACGGACAGACAAGAGACCCAGTACTTC. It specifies CAIRTDRQETQYF.

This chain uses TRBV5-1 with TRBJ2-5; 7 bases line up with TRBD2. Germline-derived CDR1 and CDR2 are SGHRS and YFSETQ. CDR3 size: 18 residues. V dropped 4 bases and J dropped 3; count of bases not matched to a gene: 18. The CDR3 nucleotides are TGCGCCAGCAGCCTATATACCGGGACTACCCAAGGGGAAGAGACCCAGTACTTC. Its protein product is CASSLYTGTTQGEETQYF.

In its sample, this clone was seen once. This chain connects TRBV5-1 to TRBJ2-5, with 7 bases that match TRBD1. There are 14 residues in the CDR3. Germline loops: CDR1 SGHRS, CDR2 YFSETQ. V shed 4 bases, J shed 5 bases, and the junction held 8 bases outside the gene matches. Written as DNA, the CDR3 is TGCGCCAGCAGCGGAAATACAGGGGCTGAGACCCAGTACTTC. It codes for CASSGNTGAETQYF.

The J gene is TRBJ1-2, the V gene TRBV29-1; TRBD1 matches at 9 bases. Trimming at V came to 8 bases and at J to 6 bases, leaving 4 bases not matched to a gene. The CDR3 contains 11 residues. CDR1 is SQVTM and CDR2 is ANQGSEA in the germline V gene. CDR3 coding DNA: TGCAGCCACGACAGGGGGGATGGCTACACCTTC. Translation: CSHDRGDGYTF.